A selection of T cell receptor beta chains follows, all from one sample in a study of brain metastases from non-small cell lung cancer. The data were produced by immunoSEQ multiplex PCR, yet TCRdb's version contains in-frame clones alone and is incomplete. There are more than 2,500 clones in the sample; around 83% occur only once, and roughly 4.9% lies in the top ten. The material sequenced was primary lung tumor tissue. The receptors derive from a donor older than 35 with non-small cell lung cancer. CDR3s include the opening cysteine and the closing phenylalanine or tryptophan. Fields, in order: clone size, V gene, CDR3 protein. Expanded clones get a size class; other rows say once, few or many, or leave the size out.

abundance: -
v_gene: TRBV12-3/TRBV12-4
CDR3aa: CVSSSGRTGGYTF

abundance: -
v_gene: TRBV2
CDR3aa: CASSPRDYGYTF

abundance: -
v_gene: TRBV29-1
CDR3aa: CSVGRGNEQFF

abundance: -
v_gene: TRBV6-6
CDR3aa: CASSRGGTGFPNTGELFF

abundance: -
v_gene: TRBV6-2/TRBV6-3
CDR3aa: CASSHPQRVGYTF

abundance: few
v_gene: TRBV6-5
CDR3aa: CASSYSSSGNTIYF

abundance: -
v_gene: TRBV3-1/TRBV3-2
CDR3aa: CASSQATGNYEQYF

abundance: few
v_gene: TRBV4-1
CDR3aa: CASSQVAGSPKEQYF

abundance: -
v_gene: TRBV6-5
CDR3aa: CASSYRGNNYGYTF

abundance: -
v_gene: TRBV19
CDR3aa: CASSVTGTPNQPQHF

abundance: -
v_gene: TRBV7-3
CDR3aa: CASSLDGYSSPLHF

abundance: -
v_gene: TRBV7-3
CDR3aa: CASSPTGGAGTGELFF

abundance: -
v_gene: TRBV11-3
CDR3aa: CASSSSIMDGTDTQYF

abundance: -
v_gene: TRBV7-9
CDR3aa: CASSQGSGTGGNQPQHF

abundance: once
v_gene: TRBV29-1
CDR3aa: CSVKDGISGANVLTF

abundance: -
v_gene: TRBV5-8
CDR3aa: CASSLDRGSGANVLTF

abundance: -
v_gene: TRBV5-4
CDR3aa: CASSHFQVGQDEQYF

abundance: -
v_gene: TRBV9
CDR3aa: CASSQDPGTGSSYEQYF

abundance: -
v_gene: TRBV12-3/TRBV12-4
CDR3aa: CASTVRVTGELFF

abundance: -
v_gene: TRBV30
CDR3aa: CAWSFGRPEAFF

abundance: -
v_gene: TRBV27
CDR3aa: CASRSAGSNSPLHF

abundance: -
v_gene: TRBV2
CDR3aa: CASSLAGGRETQYF

abundance: -
v_gene: TRBV12-5
CDR3aa: CASGCPLDTNYEQYF

abundance: -
v_gene: TRBV7-9
CDR3aa: CASSLAGGSNQPQHF

abundance: -
v_gene: TRBV19
CDR3aa: CASSPDRGNGPQHF

abundance: -
v_gene: TRBV6-2/TRBV6-3
CDR3aa: CASSPRTPPGGTQYF

abundance: few
v_gene: TRBV4-2
CDR3aa: CASSETGVAEAFF

abundance: -
v_gene: TRBV2
CDR3aa: CASRDEKLFF

abundance: -
v_gene: TRBV12-3/TRBV12-4
CDR3aa: CASSLGQTGELFF

abundance: -
v_gene: TRBV3-1/TRBV3-2
CDR3aa: CASSLEGLAQETQYF

abundance: -
v_gene: TRBV13
CDR3aa: CASSPPGTGANYGYTF

abundance: -
v_gene: TRBV5-1
CDR3aa: CASSLDGIMLNSPLHF

abundance: -
v_gene: TRBV6-1
CDR3aa: CASSEIGGGTDTQYF

abundance: once
v_gene: TRBV19
CDR3aa: CASSPPVSDTEAFF

abundance: -
v_gene: TRBV5-3
CDR3aa: CARSERRVLTESSYEQYF

abundance: few
v_gene: TRBV12-3/TRBV12-4
CDR3aa: CASSSSYLYEQYF

abundance: -
v_gene: TRBV20-1
CDR3aa: CSAKGGPGYTF

abundance: once
v_gene: TRBV28
CDR3aa: CASSRDTDTQYF

abundance: -
v_gene: TRBV13
CDR3aa: CASSHRDRGQGEQYF

abundance: -
v_gene: TRBV28
CDR3aa: CASSPPPGRPQHF

abundance: -
v_gene: TRBV4-1
CDR3aa: CASSQAFTGLDTHNEQFF

abundance: once
v_gene: TRBV19
CDR3aa: CASSLSGNTIYF

abundance: -
v_gene: TRBV19
CDR3aa: CAAGGYSNQPQHF

abundance: once
v_gene: TRBV20-1
CDR3aa: CSARGDAYYTF

abundance: -
v_gene: TRBV30
CDR3aa: CACPEGSRGYTF

abundance: -
v_gene: TRBV5-1
CDR3aa: CASSLGAGAGTDTQYF

abundance: -
v_gene: TRBV18
CDR3aa: CASSPGVKNIQYF

abundance: once
v_gene: TRBV3-1/TRBV3-2
CDR3aa: CASRPGGGTQYF

abundance: -
v_gene: TRBV4-2
CDR3aa: CASSQEAQPLAGGPVKNIQYF

abundance: -
v_gene: TRBV4-2
CDR3aa: CASSQRPRNTGELFF

abundance: -
v_gene: TRBV3-1/TRBV3-2
CDR3aa: CASSQRGSKHGVTQYF